This T cell receptor beta chain was captured in a study of blood T cell repertoires in COVID-19. Study summary: Sites in the United States, Italy and Spain provided acute and convalescent COVID-19 samples. PBMCs, B-cell-depleted T cells, or T cells were the source of the cDNA or gDNA that made up the material.

How the authors handled the data: For nucleated cells, counts were estimated from reference gene primer amplification. This table comes from immunoSEQ multiplex PCR, and its TCRdb copy is limited to in-frame clones, with some not included. That table furnishes V, J and clone size, whereas the DNA furnished D and trimming. The sample holds under 400,000 clones; 87% are singletons and the top ten take more than 9%. Seattle patient enrollment occurred during active infection, with longitudinal follow-up thereafter. The trim removed 8 bases at V and 2 bases at J, leaving 9 bases unmatched. Germline CDR1 and CDR2: SGHTA and FQGTGA. The CDR3 is made up of 15 amino acids. This clone was recorded once.

This TCR derives from a woman younger than 45 with COVID-19, enrolled during active disease. The chain recombines TRBV7-3 with TRBJ2-3; 8 bases align to TRBD2. Sequenced: peripheral blood. CDR3 DNA: TGTGCCAGCGCCCGGGAGGGCGGCTACACAGATACGCAGTATTTT. The encoded protein is CASAREGGYTDTQYF.